This T cell receptor beta chain was identified in a study of HIV-infected children after antiretroviral therapy interruption. The wider study: In continuous treatment, analyzed samples were from weeks 0, 48 and 150.

Described treatment: PENTA 11 planned treatment interruption arm or continuous ART arm. At least 24 weeks of at least three-drug ART, in children 2 to 15 years. Unique molecular identifiers were included in an RNA-based 3' RACE TCR library. TCRdb independently ran MiXCR on the 3' RACE reads; one entry per CDR3 protein. The table has about 89,000 distinct CDR3 sequences, less than 7% seen once. This clonotype was seen a few times. Looked up from germline, CDR1 is SGHRS and CDR2 is YFSETQ. Trimming cost V 1 base and J 1 base, with 5 bases left between them. The CDR3 sequence is 13 residues long. Here the sequenced sample was CD45RA+ CD4+ T cells from PBMCs, pooled from several time points, taken from a donor given antiretroviral therapy, either interrupted or continuous. Subset of the sample: naive CD4+ CD45RA+ CD45RO- T cells. The sequence was obtained from a pool of human donors with HIV. The rearrangement joins TRBV5-1 to TRBJ1-2; no reliable D call. The CDR3 sequence is CASSLTLNYGYTF. The CDR3 region has the DNA TGCGCCAGCAGCTTGACTCTTAACTATGGCTACACCTTC. The variable domain in full, with the rest retrieved from reference TRBV5-1 and TRBJ1-2, is KAGVTQTPRYLIKTRGQQVTLSCSPISGHRSVSWYQQTPGQGLQFLFEYFSETQRNKGNFPGRFSGRQFSNSRSEMNVSTLELGDSALYLCASSLTLNYGYTFGSGTRLTVV.